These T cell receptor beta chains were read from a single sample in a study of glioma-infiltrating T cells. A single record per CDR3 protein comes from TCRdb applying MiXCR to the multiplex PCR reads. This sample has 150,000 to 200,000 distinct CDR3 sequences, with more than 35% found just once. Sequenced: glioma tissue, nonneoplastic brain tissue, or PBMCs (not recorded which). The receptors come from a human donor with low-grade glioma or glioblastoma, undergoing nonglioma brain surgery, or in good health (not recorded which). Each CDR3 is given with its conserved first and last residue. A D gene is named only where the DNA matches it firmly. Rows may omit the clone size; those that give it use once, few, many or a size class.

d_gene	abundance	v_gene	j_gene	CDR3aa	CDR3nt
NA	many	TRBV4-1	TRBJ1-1	CASSQVFRDTEAFF	TGCGCCAGCAGCCAAGTTTTCAGGGACACTGAAGCTTTCTTT
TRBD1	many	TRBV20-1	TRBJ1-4	CSANRRGIEKLFF	TGCAGTGCTAACCGCAGGGGGATTGAAAAACTGTTTTTT
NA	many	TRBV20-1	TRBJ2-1	CSARRLREYNEQFF	TGCAGTGCTAGGAGGCTACGGGAATACAATGAGCAGTTCTTC
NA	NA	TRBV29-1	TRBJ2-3	CSVDWGRTGTDTQYF	TGCAGCGTTGACTGGGGGCGGACGGGCACAGATACGCAGTATTTT
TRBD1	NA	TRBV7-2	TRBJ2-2	CASSSGPGGTGELFF	TGTGCCAGCAGCTCGGGACCAGGGGGCACCGGGGAGCTGTTTTTT
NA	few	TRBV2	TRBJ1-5	CATKREGKDRPQHF	TGTGCCACCAAGCGGGAAGGCAAGGATAGGCCCCAGCATTTT
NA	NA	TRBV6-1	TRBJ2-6	CASRSDFSSGANVLTF	TGTGCCAGCAGATCAGACTTTTCCTCTGGGGCCAACGTCCTGACTTTC
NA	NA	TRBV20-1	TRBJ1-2	CSSRDIRSGYGYTF	TGCAGTTCTAGAGATATCCGATCGGGGTACGGCTACACCTTC
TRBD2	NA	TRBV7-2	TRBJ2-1	CASSLTIAGARSNEQFF	TGTGCCAGCAGCTTGACCATAGCGGGAGCAAGGAGCAATGAGCAGTTCTTC
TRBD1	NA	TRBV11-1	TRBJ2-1	CASRPGQVTNEQFF	TGTGCCAGCAGACCGGGACAGGTGACCAATGAGCAGTTCTTC
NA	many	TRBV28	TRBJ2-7	CASSLFSEQYF	TGTGCCAGCAGTTTATTCTCTGAGCAGTACTTC
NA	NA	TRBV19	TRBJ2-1	CASRPRGSRSYNEQFF	TGTGCCAGTCGCCCGAGGGGGAGCAGGTCCTACAATGAGCAGTTCTTC
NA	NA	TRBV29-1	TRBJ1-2	CSGTFGDYGYTF	TGCAGCGGCACGTTCGGTGACTATGGCTACACCTTC
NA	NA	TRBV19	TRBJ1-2	CASTGRARYGYTF	TGTGCCAGTACCGGACGGGCTCGGTATGGCTACACCTTC
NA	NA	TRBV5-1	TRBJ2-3	CASRQDLLGTDTQYF	TGCGCCAGCAGACAGGACCTCCTGGGCACAGATACGCAGTATTTT
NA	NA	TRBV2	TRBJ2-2	CASSGRTGTGELPF	TGTGCCAGCAGTGGAAGGACGGGGACCGGGGAGCTGCCTTTT
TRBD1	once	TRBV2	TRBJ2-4	CASSEDRGMLDIQYF	TGTGCCAGCAGTGAAGACAGGGGAATGTTGGACATTCAGTACTTC
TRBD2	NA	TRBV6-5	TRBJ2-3	CARSRWTSGTDTQYF	TGTGCCAGAAGTCGATGGACTAGCGGCACAGATACGCAGTATTTT
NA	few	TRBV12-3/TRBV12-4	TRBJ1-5	CASSRTGTSNQPQHF	TGTGCCAGCAGCCGTACAGGGACTAGCAATCAGCCCCAGCATTTT
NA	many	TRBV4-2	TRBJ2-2	CASSQESTGELFF	TGTGCCAGCAGCCAAGAGAGCACCGGGGAGCTGTTTTTT
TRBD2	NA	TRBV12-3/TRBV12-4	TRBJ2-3	CASSLASGMYDTQYF	TGTGCCAGCAGTTTAGCTAGCGGGATGTATGATACGCAGTATTTT
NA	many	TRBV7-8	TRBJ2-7	CASSLGAAYYEQYF	TGTGCCAGCAGCTTAGGGGCAGCTTACTACGAGCAGTACTTC
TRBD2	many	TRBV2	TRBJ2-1	CASTPWTSDNEQFF	TGTGCCAGCACCCCGTGGACTAGCGACAATGAGCAGTTCTTC
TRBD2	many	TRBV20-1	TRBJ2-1	CSARKRESGLQFF	TGCAGTGCTAGAAAGCGGGAGAGTGGGCTGCAGTTCTTC
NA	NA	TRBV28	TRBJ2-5	CASRATPRGIETQYF	TGTGCCAGCAGGGCCACCCCTAGGGGGATAGAGACCCAGTACTTC
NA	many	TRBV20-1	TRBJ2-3	CSAIGEIGTDTQYF	TGCAGTGCTATTGGGGAAATCGGCACAGATACGCAGTATTTT
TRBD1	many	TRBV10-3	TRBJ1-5	CAISESTVAGGINQPQHF	TGTGCCATCAGTGAGTCGACGGTGGCAGGGGGAATTAATCAGCCCCAGCATTTT
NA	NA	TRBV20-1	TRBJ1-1	CSALQVLVTEAFF	TGCAGTGCATTACAGGTTTTGGTCACTGAAGCTTTCTTT
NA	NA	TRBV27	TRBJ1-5	CASSLGSYSNQPKHF	TGTGCCAGCAGTTTGGGCAGCTATAGCAATCAGCCTAAGCATTTT
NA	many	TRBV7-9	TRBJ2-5	CASSSPTGQETQYF	TGTGCCAGCAGCTCCCCTACGGGCCAAGAGACCCAGTACTTC
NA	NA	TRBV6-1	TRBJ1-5	CARSEAQGADNQTQHF	TGTGCCAGGAGTGAAGCTCAGGGCGCCGACAATCAGACCCAGCATTTT
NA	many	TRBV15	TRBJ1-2	CATSRGQVYGYTF	TGTGCCACCAGCAGAGGGCAGGTCTATGGCTACACCTTC